This entry is about one TCR beta chain. The CDR3 spans 16 residues. V lost 0 bases, J lost 4 bases, and 4 bases stayed unmatched. Germline V gene lookup returns CDR1 LGHNA and CDR2 YSLEER. The data belong to a study of cytomegalovirus exposure and HLA in healthy donors. Vbeta (60) and Jbeta (13) primers were used in the PCR. Sequencing was performed with immunoSEQ multiplex PCR; in TCRdb, only in-frame clones are kept and a portion is missing. The sample holds roughly 170,000 clones, approximately 80% seen once. Sequenced sample: PBMCs. V is TRBV4-3 and J is TRBJ2-1; TRBD1 aligns across 9 bases. The TCR sequence derives from a man aged 18 to 35 in good health and CMV-seronegative. The CDR3: CASSQDWDREYNEQFF. DNA for the CDR3: TGCGCCAGCAGCCAAGATTGGGACAGGGAATACAATGAGCAGTTCTTC.